This record concerns one T cell receptor beta chain sequence. This sample was taken from a study of shared clonotypes between healthy human individuals. Germline assignment: CDR1 MDHEN and CDR2 SYDVKM. This CDR3 has 14 residues. V lost 1 base, J lost 4 bases, and 10 bases lay in between. Repertoires were generated with immunoSEQ multiplex PCR, while TCRdb's copy carries only in-frame clones and drops some. The repertoire holds 950,000 to 1,100,000 clones, about 80% seen once, with under 0.8% in the top ten. The V gene is TRBV28, the J gene TRBJ1-1; D gene ambiguous. The sample consisted of memory CD4+ T cells from PBMCs. Subset specified: CD45RA-negative fraction. This clonotype originated in a man aged 18 to 35 in good health. Some clones in this sample may be carry-over from other donors' samples. The CDR3 DNA reads as TGTGCCAGCAGTTTATCCCTAGGATCCACTGAAGCTTTCTTT. Amino acids: CASSLSLGSTEAFF. Together with reference TRBV28 and TRBJ1-1, the CDR3 gives the full variable domain: DVKVTQSSRYLVKRTGEKVFLECVQDMDHENMFWYRQDPGLGLRLIYFSYDVKMKEKGDIPEGYSVSREKKERFSLILESASTNQTSMYLCASSLSLGSTEAFFGQGTRLTVV.